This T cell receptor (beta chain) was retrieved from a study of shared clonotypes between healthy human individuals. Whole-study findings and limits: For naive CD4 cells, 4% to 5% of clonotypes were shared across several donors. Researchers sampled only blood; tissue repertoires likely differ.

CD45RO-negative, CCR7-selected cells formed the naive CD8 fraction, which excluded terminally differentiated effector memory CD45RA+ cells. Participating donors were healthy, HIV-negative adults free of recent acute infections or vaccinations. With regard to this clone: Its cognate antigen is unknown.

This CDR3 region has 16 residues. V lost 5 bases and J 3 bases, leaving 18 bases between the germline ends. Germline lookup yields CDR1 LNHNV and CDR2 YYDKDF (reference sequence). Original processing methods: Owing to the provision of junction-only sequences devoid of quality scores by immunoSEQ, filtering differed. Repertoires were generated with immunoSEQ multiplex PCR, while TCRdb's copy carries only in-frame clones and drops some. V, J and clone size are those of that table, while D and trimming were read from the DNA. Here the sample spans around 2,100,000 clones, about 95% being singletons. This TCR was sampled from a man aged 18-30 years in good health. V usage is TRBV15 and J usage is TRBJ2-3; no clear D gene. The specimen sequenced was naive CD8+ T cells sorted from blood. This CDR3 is CATSFPWGTPTDTQYF. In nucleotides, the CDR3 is TGTGCCACCAGCTTTCCGTGGGGAACTCCGACAGATACGCAGTATTTT.